This is a list of T cell receptor beta chains from one sample in a study of cytomegalovirus exposure and HLA in healthy donors. Using immunoSEQ multiplex PCR, the repertoire was profiled, and TCRdb retains in-frame clones only, with some absent. The sample lists about 180,000 clones, 80% occurring once. Sequenced sample: PBMCs. Receptor source: a man aged 25 to 45 in good health and CMV-seropositive. Both conserved end residues are part of each CDR3. The D gene is left open where the match is weak. Size tells how often a clone was seen (once, few, many) or the class of an expanded clone, and some rows leave it out.

>NA|TRBD1|TRBV19|TRBJ2-7
TGTGCCAGTAGTGAGAAGACAGGGGGCGCGTACGAGCAGTACTTC
CASSEKTGGAYEQYF
>few|TRBD2|TRBV4-2|TRBJ2-7
TGTGCCAGCAGCCAAAGTAGCGGGAGTAATTTCGAGCAGTACTTC
CASSQSSGSNFEQYF
>NA|TRBD2|TRBV27|TRBJ2-7
TGTGCCAGCAGACCGGGACTAGCTCTGGCCTACGAGCAGTACTTC
CASRPGLALAYEQYF
>NA|NA|TRBV7-3|TRBJ2-5
TGTGCCAGCAGCTTAGGAGGGTCGCGGCAAGAGACCCAGTACTTC
CASSLGGSRQETQYF
>NA|TRBD1|TRBV19|TRBJ1-2
TGTGCCAGTACCGCTCGCGGGACAGGGGGCTATGGCTACACCTTC
CASTARGTGGYGYTF
>NA|TRBD2|TRBV27|TRBJ2-7
TGTGCCAGCAGTAACCCCGGGACTAGCGGGTTCGAGCAGTACTTC
CASSNPGTSGFEQYF
>NA|NA|TRBV5-8|TRBJ2-7
TGTGCCAGCAGCTTGATCGACAGTCGAACCTACGAGCAGTACTTC
CASSLIDSRTYEQYF
>NA|TRBD1|TRBV5-1|TRBJ2-7
TGCGCCAGCAGCTTGGGCGGGACAGGGAGCTACGAGCAGTACTTC
CASSLGGTGSYEQYF
>NA|TRBD1|TRBV30|TRBJ1-4
TGTGCCTGGAGTCCACTCAGGGGGCGGAGTGAAAAACTGTTTTTT
CAWSPLRGRSEKLFF
>NA|TRBD2|TRBV18|TRBJ2-7
TGTGCCAGCTCACCGGGGACTAGCGGGACCTACGAGCAGTACTTC
CASSPGTSGTYEQYF
>NA|NA|TRBV18|TRBJ2-2
TGTGCCAGCTCACCAAAGTGGACACCGGGCACCGGGGAGCTGTTTTTT
CASSPKWTPGTGELFF
>few|NA|TRBV14|TRBJ2-1
TGTGCCAGCAGCCAAGATCGCAGGGTGGGCACCTACAATGAGCAGTTCTTC
CASSQDRRVGTYNEQFF
>NA|TRBD2|TRBV7-7|TRBJ2-5
TGTGCCAGCAGCCCCTTTAGGGGAGGGGAGACCCAGTACTTC
CASSPFRGGETQYF
>once|TRBD1|TRBV9|TRBJ1-1
TGTGCCAGCGACAGGGTGGGGAGCACTGAAGCTTTCTTT
CASDRVGSTEAFF
>NA|TRBD1|TRBV27|TRBJ1-1
TGTGCCAGCAGTTTGACAGGGGTTGGTAACACTGAAGCTTTCTTT
CASSLTGVGNTEAFF
>NA|TRBD1|TRBV25-1|TRBJ1-1
TGTGCCAGCAGTGAATTGACAGGGGACACTGAAGCTTTCTTT
CASSELTGDTEAFF
>NA|NA|TRBV5-1|TRBJ1-6
TGCGCCAGCAGCTTGGTTTCGACTCTCGGTTCACCCCTCCACTTT
CASSLVSTLGSPLHF
>NA|NA|TRBV19|TRBJ2-3
TGTGCCAGTAGTAATCGTGGGGGGTCAGCAGATACGCAGTATTTT
CASSNRGGSADTQYF
>NA|NA|TRBV2|TRBJ1-5
TGTGCCAGCAGTGAAGTGCGGGGTAGCAATCAGCCCCAGCATTTT
CASSEVRGSNQPQHF
>NA|TRBD1|TRBV19|TRBJ1-2
TGTGCCAGTAGTATAGGGGACAGGGGCTACACCTTC
CASSIGDRGYTF
>NA|TRBD1|TRBV5-6|TRBJ2-3
TGTGCCAGCAGCTTCCCGACAGGGAGCCCAGATACGCAGTATTTT
CASSFPTGSPDTQYF
>NA|NA|TRBV28|TRBJ1-1
TGTGCCAGCAGTCGTCCGTTGGGGGGTGTCACTGAAGCTTTCTTT
CASSRPLGGVTEAFF
>NA|NA|TRBV5-4|TRBJ2-3
TGTGCCAGCAGCTTGTACTATCCTTCTTCCACAGATACGCAGTATTTT
CASSLYYPSSTDTQYF
>NA|TRBD1|TRBV19|TRBJ1-5
TGTGCCAGTAGTGTACTACAGGGGACCCGCAATCAGCCCCAGCATTTT
CASSVLQGTRNQPQHF
>NA|NA|TRBV21-1|TRBJ1-1
TGTGCCAGCAGCAAAGGGGCAGGGGTTGAGACTGAAGCTTTCTTT
CASSKGAGVETEAFF
>NA|NA|TRBV18|TRBJ2-1
TGTGCCAGCTCACCACCCCGAAACAGTAACAATGAGCAGTTCTTC
CASSPPRNSNNEQFF
>NA|TRBD1|TRBV5-4|TRBJ2-7
TGTGCCAGCAGCTTTACGACAGGGAACTACGAGCAGTACTTC
CASSFTTGNYEQYF
>NA|NA|TRBV7-2|TRBJ2-7
TGTGCCAGCAGAAACCCCGCGGGGTGGGCCTCCGAGCAGTACTTC
CASRNPAGWASEQYF
>NA|NA|TRBV5-6|TRBJ1-2
TGTGCCAGCAGCTTTCCGGTTGGGGGGGCTGGCTACACCTTC
CASSFPVGGAGYTF
>NA|NA|TRBV18|TRBJ2-7
TGTGCCAGCTCACCAACAATAGTAGGGGAGGAGGAGCAGTACTTC
CASSPTIVGEEEQYF
>NA|TRBD2|TRBV27|TRBJ2-3
TGTGCCAGCAGCGAAGAGGGGGCTAGCGGGATGACAGATACGCAGTATTTT
CASSEEGASGMTDTQYF
>once|NA|TRBV9|TRBJ1-2
TGTGCCAGCAGCTCCAGAGGTGGGTCCCCCGTTGAGGGCTACACCTTC
CASSSRGGSPVEGYTF
>NA|NA|TRBV19|TRBJ2-7
TGTGCCAGTAGCCCCGGCGGGACAGCCTTACTCTACGAGCAGTACTTC
CASSPGGTALLYEQYF
>NA|NA|TRBV11-2|TRBJ2-3
TGTGCCAGCAGGGCCTCGGGGGATACGCAGTATTTT
CASRASGDTQYF
>NA|NA|TRBV6-6|TRBJ2-7
TGTGCCAGCAGTTATTCTCTCTACGAGCAGTACTTC
CASSYSLYEQYF
>once|NA|TRBV7-6|TRBJ1-2
TGTGCCAGCAGCTTAGTAGAGGGAGGTGAGGGCTACACCTTC
CASSLVEGGEGYTF
>NA|TRBD1|TRBV28|TRBJ1-4
TGTGCCAGCAGGGGGACAGGGTCTCATGAAAAACTGTTTTTT
CASRGTGSHEKLFF
>NA|NA|TRBV27|TRBJ2-7
TGTGCCAGCAGTTTAGTAGGCGGGCAGAGCTACGAGCAGTACTTC
CASSLVGGQSYEQYF
>NA|NA|TRBV6-5|TRBJ2-7
TGTGCCAGCAGTTACATGGCCAGGGGACACGAGCAGTACTTC
CASSYMARGHEQYF
>NA|TRBD1|TRBV11-3|TRBJ2-5
TGTGCCAGCAGCTCCCGGACAGGCCGGGGCTGGGAGACCCAGTACTTC
CASSSRTGRGWETQYF
>NA|NA|TRBV5-4|TRBJ2-1
TGTGCCAGCAGTTCGGAACCGGTGGGGGCCAAGGACAATGAGCAGTTCTTC
CASSSEPVGAKDNEQFF
>NA|TRBD1|TRBV28|TRBJ1-2
TGTGCCAGCAGTTGGCAGGGGGCGCACTATGGCTACACCTTC
CASSWQGAHYGYTF
>NA|TRBD1|TRBV14|TRBJ2-3
TGTGCCAGCAGCAGAGACAGGGGATTTTCCACAGATACGCAGTATTTT
CASSRDRGFSTDTQYF
>NA|NA|TRBV4-2|TRBJ2-7
TGTGCCAGCAGCCACCTAGGGGCTAGGGGATTGAGCTACGAGCAGTACTTC
CASSHLGARGLSYEQYF
>many|TRBD1|TRBV4-3|TRBJ1-4
TGCGCCAGCAGCCAAGATTCGGGACAGACTAATGAAAAACTGTTTTTT
CASSQDSGQTNEKLFF
>NA|NA|TRBV7-8|TRBJ2-2
TGTGCCAGCAGCCTTAGAGTATCCGGGGAGCTGTTTTTT
CASSLRVSGELFF
>once|NA|TRBV18|TRBJ2-5
TGTGCCAGCTCAGCGGGTCTACAAGAGACCCAGTACTTC
CASSAGLQETQYF
>NA|TRBD2|TRBV18|TRBJ2-5
TGTGCCAGCTCACCACCGGCGGGGGGAGAGACCCAGTACTTC
CASSPPAGGETQYF
>NA|TRBD2|TRBV4-1|TRBJ2-3
TGCGCCAGCAGTCTAGCGGGGGGCCGCGATACGCAGTATTTT
CASSLAGGRDTQYF
>few|NA|TRBV4-2|TRBJ1-1
TGTGCCAGCAGAAGCCTGAACACTGAAGCTTTCTTT
CASRSLNTEAFF
>few|NA|TRBV19|TRBJ2-5
TGTGCCAGTAGTGGACGCCCGACAGTCTCCCAAGAGACCCAGTACTTC
CASSGRPTVSQETQYF
>few|NA|TRBV6-1|TRBJ2-6
TGTGCCAGCGGAGAACTAGCTTTTGGGGCCAACGTCCTGACTTTC
CASGELAFGANVLTF
>NA|NA|TRBV11-3|TRBJ2-7
TGTGCCAGCAGCTTAAGGGGGGGGTCCTACGAGCAGTACTTC
CASSLRGGSYEQYF
>NA|NA|TRBV27|TRBJ2-7
TGTGCCAGCAGTTTAGCGGGGACCGCCTACGAGCAGTACTTC
CASSLAGTAYEQYF
>NA|TRBD1|TRBV7-2|TRBJ2-2
TGTGCCAGCAGCATTGACAGGGCCGGCGGGGAGCTGTTTTTT
CASSIDRAGGELFF